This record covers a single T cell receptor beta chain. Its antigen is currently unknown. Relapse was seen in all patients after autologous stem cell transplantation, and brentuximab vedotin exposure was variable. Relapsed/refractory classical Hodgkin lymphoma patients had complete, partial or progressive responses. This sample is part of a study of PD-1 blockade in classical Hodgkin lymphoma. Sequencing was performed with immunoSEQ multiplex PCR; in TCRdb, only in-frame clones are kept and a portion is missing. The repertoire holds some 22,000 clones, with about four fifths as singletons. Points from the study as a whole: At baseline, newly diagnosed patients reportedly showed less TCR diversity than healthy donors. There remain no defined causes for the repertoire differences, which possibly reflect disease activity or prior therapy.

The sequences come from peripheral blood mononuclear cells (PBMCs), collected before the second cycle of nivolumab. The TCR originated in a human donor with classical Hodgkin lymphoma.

This CDR3 is CASSQDILTSGTQYF. As DNA, the CDR3 is TGCGCCAGCAGCCAAGATATTCTGACTAGCGGGACGCAGTATTTT. The chain recombines TRBV4-1 with TRBJ2-3; the match to TRBD2 covers 10 bases. The J segment lost 9 bases and the V segment lost 0 bases, leaving 6 bases of the junction unmatched. Germline CDR1 is MGHRA and CDR2 is YSYEKL. The CDR3 runs to 15 residues.